The text below deals with one T cell receptor (beta chain). What this receptor recognizes is not known. No base quality information exists; no much larger clone differs at one position. TCRbeta CDR3 regions were amplified from genomic DNA by means of the immunoSEQ Assay, a bias-controlled multiplex PCR. The authors' analysis ran thus. Nucleated cell counts per sample were estimated from amplification of reference gene primers within the assay. Sequence reads were collapsed and filtered to measure the absolute abundance of every unique TCRbeta CDR3 rearrangement. For each sample, productive Simpson clonality was calculated by taking the square root of Simpson's diversity index across productive rearrangements. TCRdb stores this immuneACCESS table with in-frame sequences only. Part of the clones is absent; in the studies checked, under half of the shortfall reflects unresolved V genes, and no reason is known for the rest. From that table come the V and J calls and clone size; the DNA was used to work out D and trimming. For this sample there are around 140,000 clones; over 75% appear just once. Of the sample, about 1.5% falls within the top ten clones.

Collaborating institutions collected whole blood in K2EDTA tubes following their own protocols. For TCRbeta analysis, collaborator samples were shipped as frozen whole blood, as isolated PBMCs, or as DNA extracted from either sample type. The sample originates from a study of blood T cell repertoires in COVID-19 (dated by TCRdb to 2020 to 2022). About the full investigation: Collaborator samples came from the United States, Italy and Spain and covered acute and convalescent phases of COVID-19. The prospective study material was composed of cDNA or gDNA derived from T cells, B-cell-depleted T cells, or PBMCs. Nearly every sample came with metadata listing a de-identified subject ID, COVID-19 status, age in years and sex. Subjects who had been exposed to COVID-19, were actively infected with it, or had recovered from it provided the deeply sampled blood TCRbeta repertoires that made up the dataset. The repertoires were released in a freely available public database meant as a resource for research on the immune response to SARS-CoV-2. The samples were drawn from the first 160 participants of the ongoing ImmuneRACE study and from 1,254 subjects provided by 6 global collaborators. Where available, HLA class I and class II types were obtained from metadata supplied by the sample provider rather than from assay-based typing.

CDR1 and CDR2 (MNHEY, SMNVEV) derive from the germline V gene (reference sequence). Trimming takes 7 bases from V and 1 base from J, and the germline ends sit 10 bases apart. CDR3 length: 13 amino acids, cysteine to phenylalanine. Only the CDR3 portion is preserved as DNA: 39 bases, with reading frame beginning at the first base. Findings and caveats that apply to the study as a whole: Clinical and demographic metadata were provided uncurated, with the amount varying by source and participant.

Specimen: peripheral blood. The chain is encoded by TRBV27 joined to TRBJ1-1; the D gene is perhaps TRBD1, on 5 matching bases. The sequence came from a woman aged 50 to 60 with acute or convalescent COVID-19. CDR3 sequence: CASTGGENTEAFF. The DNA reads as follows: TGTGCCAGCACTGGAGGGGAGAACACTGAAGCTTTCTTT.